This section outlines one T cell receptor (beta chain) sequence together with its context. This specimen comes from a study of blood T cell repertoires in COVID-19. This CDR3 has 12 amino acids. Assay: immunoSEQ multiplex PCR; the TCRdb copy retains only in-frame clones and omits some. Of about 270,000 clones listed, 81% are singletons. Sequencing was carried out using peripheral blood. The TCR comes from a woman aged 60-75 years with active or convalescent COVID-19. V is TRBV21-1 and J is TRBJ1-5. TRBV21-1 is recorded as a pseudogene. CDR3 sequence (DNA): TGTGCCAGCGAGGCCTGCGTCCAGCCCCAGCATTTT. Residues: CASEACVQPQHF.